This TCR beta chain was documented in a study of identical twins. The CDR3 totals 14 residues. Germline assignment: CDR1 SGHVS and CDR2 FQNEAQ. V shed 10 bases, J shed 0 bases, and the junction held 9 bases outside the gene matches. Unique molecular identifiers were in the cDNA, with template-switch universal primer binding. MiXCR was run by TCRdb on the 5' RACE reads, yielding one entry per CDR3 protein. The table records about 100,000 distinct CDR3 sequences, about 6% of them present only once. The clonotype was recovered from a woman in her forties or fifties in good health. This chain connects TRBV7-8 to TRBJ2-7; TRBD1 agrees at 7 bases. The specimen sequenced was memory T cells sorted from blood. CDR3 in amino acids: CATSTGTVSYEQYF. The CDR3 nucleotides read TGTGCCACTAGTACAGGGACAGTCTCCTACGAGCAGTACTTC.